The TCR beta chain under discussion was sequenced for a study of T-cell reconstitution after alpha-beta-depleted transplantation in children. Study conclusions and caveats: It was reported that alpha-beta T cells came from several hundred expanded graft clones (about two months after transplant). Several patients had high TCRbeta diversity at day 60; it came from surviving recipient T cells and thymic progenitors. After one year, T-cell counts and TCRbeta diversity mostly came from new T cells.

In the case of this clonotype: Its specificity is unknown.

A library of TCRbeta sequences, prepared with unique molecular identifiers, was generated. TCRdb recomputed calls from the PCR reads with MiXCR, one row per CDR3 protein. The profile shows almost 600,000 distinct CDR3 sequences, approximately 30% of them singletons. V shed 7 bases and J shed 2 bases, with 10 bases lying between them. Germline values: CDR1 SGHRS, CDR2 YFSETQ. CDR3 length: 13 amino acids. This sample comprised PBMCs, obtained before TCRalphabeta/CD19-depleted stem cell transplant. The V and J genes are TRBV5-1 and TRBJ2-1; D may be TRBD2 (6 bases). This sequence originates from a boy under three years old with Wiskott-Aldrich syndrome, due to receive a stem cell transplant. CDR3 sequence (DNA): TGCGCCAGCCATAGCGGAGCCTACAATGAGCAGTTCTTC. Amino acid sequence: CASHSGAYNEQFF.